This section outlines one TCR beta chain sequence together with its context. This specimen belongs to a study of blood T cell repertoires in COVID-19. As for the study in general: The samples span acute and convalescent COVID-19 from the United States, Italy and Spain.

The CDR3 extends over 14 amino acids. CDR1 is SEHNR and CDR2 is FQNEAQ in the germline V gene (reference sequence). Trimming pared 1 base from V and 5 bases from J, leaving 11 bases between. Source study methods: Amplification of reference gene primers provided the estimated nucleated cell counts. The table came from immunoSEQ multiplex PCR; TCRdb's copy has only in-frame clones and leaves some out. That table supplies the V and J calls and clone size; D and trimming were determined from the DNA. The sample includes 100,000 or so clones, about three quarters seen only once; the top ten take roughly a fifth.

This sequence was found in an older woman with acute or convalescent COVID-19. The rearrangement joins TRBV7-9 to TRBJ2-5; TRBD1 might be the D (7 bases). The source material was peripheral blood. The CDR3 DNA reads as TGTGCCAGCAGCTTAGGCGGGACAGTCGAGACCCAGTACTTC. Translation gives CASSLGGTVETQYF.